Listed below are T cell receptor beta chains from one sample, sequenced in a study of shared clonotypes between healthy human individuals. Assay used: immunoSEQ multiplex PCR; TCRdb lists only in-frame clones, some missing. The data show approximately 840,000 clones, roughly 96% seen once. The sample was naive CD8+ T cells sorted from blood. These receptors all come from a man in his thirties or forties in good health. The conserved cysteine and the conserved F or W are not part of the CDR3 here. Fields, in order: CDR3 protein, J gene, V gene, CDR3 length.

ASSEGQGGNTIY TRBJ1-3 TRBV7-9 12
ASKEAMNTEAF TRBJ1-1 TRBV7-9 11
ASSSRASYEQY TRBJ2-7 TRBV27 11
ASSSPGSVPRNEQF TRBJ2-1 TRBV11-2 14
ASSPGGADEKLF TRBJ1-4 TRBV28 12
SVLPSGEYEQY TRBJ2-7 TRBV29-1 11
ASSLGQGTYEQY TRBJ2-7 TRBV27 12
ASSDNAGGLAIEQF TRBJ2-1 TRBV6-4 14
ATSREVTSGGGGTGELF TRBJ2-2 TRBV15 17
AWSVVGTNYQETQY TRBJ2-5 TRBV30 14
ATLDPSGNYNEQF TRBJ2-1 TRBV15 13
ASSLVRDLSNYGYT TRBJ1-2 TRBV7-9 14
ASSPEGDRELRETQY TRBJ2-5 TRBV7-9 15
ASSWTSGNYNEQF TRBJ2-1 TRBV6-6 13
ASSEGLASNYEQY TRBJ2-7 TRBV6-1 13
ASSESGTFNEQF TRBJ2-1 TRBV10-2 12
ASSLTSGTGANVLT TRBJ2-6 TRBV7-6 14
ASRLEDGSYEQY TRBJ2-7 TRBV28 12
ASSLKETYEDTGELF TRBJ2-2 TRBV4-1 15
ASSSGTVYEQY TRBJ2-7 TRBV7-2 11
ASSEGKF TRBJ2-1 TRBV2 7
ASSQAGEGSYEQY TRBJ2-7 TRBV4-1 13
ASSPSRGQGYEQY TRBJ2-7 TRBV28 13
SVGTANYNEQF TRBJ2-1 TRBV29-1 11
ASSMTPNTEAF TRBJ1-1 TRBV7-9 11
ASRTDRDTTDTQY TRBJ2-3 TRBV28 13
ASTVLSSNQPQH TRBJ1-5 TRBV27 12
ASSEGTGGYEQY TRBJ2-7 TRBV6-1 12
ASTPRNAYEQY TRBJ2-7 TRBV28 11
ASSLVLMGYEQY TRBJ2-7 TRBV7-9 12
ASSLDPGSLYNEQF TRBJ2-1 TRBV11-2 14